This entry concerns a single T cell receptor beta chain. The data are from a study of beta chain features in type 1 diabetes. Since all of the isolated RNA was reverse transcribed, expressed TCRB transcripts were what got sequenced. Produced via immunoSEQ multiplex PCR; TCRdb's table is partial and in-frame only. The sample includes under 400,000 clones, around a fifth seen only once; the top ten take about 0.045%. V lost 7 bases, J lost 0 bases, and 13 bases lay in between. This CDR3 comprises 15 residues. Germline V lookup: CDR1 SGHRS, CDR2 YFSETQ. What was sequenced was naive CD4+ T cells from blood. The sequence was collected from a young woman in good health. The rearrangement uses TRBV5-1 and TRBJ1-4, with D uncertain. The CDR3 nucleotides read TGCGCCAGCCGGCGGGCAGATGCAACTAATGAAAAACTGTTTTTT. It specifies CASRRADATNEKLFF.